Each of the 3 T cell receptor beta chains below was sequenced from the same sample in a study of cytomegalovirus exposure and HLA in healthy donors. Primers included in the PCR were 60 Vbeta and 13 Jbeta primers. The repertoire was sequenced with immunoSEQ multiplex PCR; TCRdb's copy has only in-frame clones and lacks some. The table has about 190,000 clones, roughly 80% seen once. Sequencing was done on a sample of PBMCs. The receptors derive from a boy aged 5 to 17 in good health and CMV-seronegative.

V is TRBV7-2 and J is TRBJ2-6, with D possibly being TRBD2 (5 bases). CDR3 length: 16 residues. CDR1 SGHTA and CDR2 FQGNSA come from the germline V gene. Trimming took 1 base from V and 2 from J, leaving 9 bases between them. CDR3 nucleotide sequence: TGTGCCAGCAGCTTAGGTGTGAGGGCTGGGGCCAACGTCCTGACTTTC. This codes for CASSLGVRAGANVLTF.

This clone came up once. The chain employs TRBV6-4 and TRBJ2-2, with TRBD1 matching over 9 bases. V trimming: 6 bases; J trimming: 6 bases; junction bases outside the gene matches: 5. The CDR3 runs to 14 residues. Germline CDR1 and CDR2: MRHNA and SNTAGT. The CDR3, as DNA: TGTGCCAGCAGGAGACAGGGGGAGGCCGGGGAGCTGTTTTTT. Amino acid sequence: CASRRQGEAGELFF.

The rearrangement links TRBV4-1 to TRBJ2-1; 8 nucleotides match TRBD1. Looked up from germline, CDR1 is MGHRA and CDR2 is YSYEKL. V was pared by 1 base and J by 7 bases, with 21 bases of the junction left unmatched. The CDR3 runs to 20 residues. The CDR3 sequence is CASSQVDTDRVVSPRNEQFF. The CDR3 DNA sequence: TGCGCCAGCAGCCAAGTTGATACGGACAGGGTGGTTTCCCCCCGGAATGAGCAGTTCTTC.